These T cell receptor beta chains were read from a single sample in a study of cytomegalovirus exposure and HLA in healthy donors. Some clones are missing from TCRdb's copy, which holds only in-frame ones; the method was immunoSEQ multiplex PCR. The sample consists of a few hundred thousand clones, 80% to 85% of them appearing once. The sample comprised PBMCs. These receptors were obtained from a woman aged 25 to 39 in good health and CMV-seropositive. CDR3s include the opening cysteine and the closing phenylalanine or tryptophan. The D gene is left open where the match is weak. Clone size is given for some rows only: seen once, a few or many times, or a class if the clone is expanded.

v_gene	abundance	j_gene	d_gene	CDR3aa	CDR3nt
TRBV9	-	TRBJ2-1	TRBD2	CASSVDSSGYNEQFF	TGTGCCAGCAGCGTAGACTCTAGCGGGTACAATGAGCAGTTCTTC
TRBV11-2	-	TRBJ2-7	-	CASSLKRTETYEQYF	TGTGCCAGCAGCTTAAAGCGGACGGAAACCTACGAGCAGTACTTC
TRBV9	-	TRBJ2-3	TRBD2	CASSVGTSGTSTDTQYF	TGTGCCAGCAGCGTAGGTACTAGCGGAACTAGCACAGATACGCAGTATTTT
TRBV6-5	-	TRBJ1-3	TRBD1	CASSPTGSGNTIYF	TGTGCCAGCAGTCCGACAGGGTCTGGAAACACCATATATTTT
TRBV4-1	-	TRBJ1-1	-	CASSQGARTEAFF	TGCGCCAGCAGCCAAGGAGCCAGGACTGAAGCTTTCTTT
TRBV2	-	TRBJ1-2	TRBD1	CASSLQGATYGYTF	TGTGCCAGCAGTCTACAGGGGGCGACCTATGGCTACACCTTC
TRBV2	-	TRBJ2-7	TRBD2	CASREAGGSEQYF	TGTGCCAGCAGGGAAGCGGGAGGATCCGAGCAGTACTTC
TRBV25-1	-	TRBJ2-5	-	CASSEAGPRETQYF	TGTGCCAGCAGTGAGGCGGGACCAAGGGAGACCCAGTACTTC
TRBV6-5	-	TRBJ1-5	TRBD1	CASRRQGRYQPQHF	TGTGCCAGCAGACGACAGGGGAGGTACCAGCCCCAGCATTTT
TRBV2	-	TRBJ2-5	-	CASSEIPRGTQYF	TGTGCCAGCAGTGAAATCCCAAGGGGGACCCAGTACTTC
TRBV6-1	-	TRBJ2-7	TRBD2	CASSERSGRYEQYF	TGTGCCAGCAGTGAACGTAGCGGGAGGTACGAGCAGTACTTC
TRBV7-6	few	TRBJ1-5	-	CASSLGVGVRQPQHF	TGTGCCAGCAGCTTAGGGGTGGGGGTCCGGCAGCCCCAGCATTTT
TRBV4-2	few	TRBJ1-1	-	CATTGNTEAFF	TGTGCCACCACGGGGAACACTGAAGCTTTCTTT
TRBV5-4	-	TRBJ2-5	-	CASSPVSVGETQYF	TGTGCCAGCAGCCCAGTTAGCGTAGGCGAGACCCAGTACTTC
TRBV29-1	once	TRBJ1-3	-	CSVDSENSGNTIYF	TGCAGCGTTGATTCAGAGAACTCTGGAAACACCATATATTTT
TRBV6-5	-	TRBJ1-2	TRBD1	CASRRTGSNYGYTF	TGTGCCAGCAGGCGGACAGGATCTAATTATGGCTACACCTTC
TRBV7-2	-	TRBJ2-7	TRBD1	CASSSRRDRSYEQYF	TGTGCCAGCAGCAGCCGCCGGGACAGGTCCTACGAGCAGTACTTC
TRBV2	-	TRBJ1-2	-	CASSESGWYGYTF	TGTGCCAGCAGTGAATCGGGCTGGTATGGCTACACCTTC
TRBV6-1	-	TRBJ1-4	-	CASSGADSGNEKLFF	TGTGCCAGCAGTGGAGCTGACAGCGGGAATGAAAAACTGTTTTTT
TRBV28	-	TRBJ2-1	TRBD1	CASSFQDRDDEQFF	TGTGCCAGCAGTTTCCAGGACAGGGACGATGAGCAGTTCTTC
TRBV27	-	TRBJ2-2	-	CASSSTGYPDTGELFF	TGTGCCAGCAGTTCAACAGGGTACCCCGACACCGGGGAGCTGTTTTTT
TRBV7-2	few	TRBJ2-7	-	CASSLEAIYEQYF	TGTGCCAGCAGCTTAGAGGCCATCTACGAGCAGTACTTC
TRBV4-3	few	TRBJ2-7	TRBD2	CASSQDGLAGEYYEQYF	TGCGCCAGCAGCCAAGACGGACTAGCGGGAGAGTACTACGAGCAGTACTTC
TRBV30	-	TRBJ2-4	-	CAWSTDGGTDQNIQYF	TGTGCCTGGAGCACCGATGGGGGGACAGACCAAAACATTCAGTACTTC
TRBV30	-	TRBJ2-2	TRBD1	CAWSETGGNTGELFF	TGTGCCTGGAGCGAGACAGGGGGGAACACCGGGGAGCTGTTTTTT
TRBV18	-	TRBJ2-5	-	CASSPSGNGETQYF	TGTGCCAGCTCACCTTCCGGGAATGGGGAGACCCAGTACTTC
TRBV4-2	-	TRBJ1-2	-	CASSQLRGPNYGYTF	TGTGCCAGCAGCCAATTACGGGGGCCAAACTATGGCTACACCTTC
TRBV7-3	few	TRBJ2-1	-	CASSPDLSSYNEQFF	TGTGCCAGCAGCCCAGACCTGAGCTCCTACAATGAGCAGTTCTTC
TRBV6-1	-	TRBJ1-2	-	CASSEDWNYGYTF	TGTGCCAGCAGTGAGGACTGGAACTATGGCTACACCTTC
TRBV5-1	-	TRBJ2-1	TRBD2	CASSPGGSGVRDEQFF	TGCGCCAGCAGCCCTGGGGGTAGCGGGGTTAGGGATGAGCAGTTCTTC
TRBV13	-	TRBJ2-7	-	CASALSTGSHEQYF	TGTGCCAGCGCCCTTTCTACCGGTTCGCACGAGCAGTACTTC
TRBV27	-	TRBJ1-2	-	CASSFRRNYGYTF	TGTGCCAGCAGTTTTCGGCGGAACTATGGCTACACCTTC
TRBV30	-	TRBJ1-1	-	CAWTRGNTEAFF	TGTGCCTGGACCAGGGGTAACACTGAAGCTTTCTTT
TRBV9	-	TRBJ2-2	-	CASRTRTGELFF	TGTGCCAGCAGGACTAGAACCGGGGAGCTGTTTTTT
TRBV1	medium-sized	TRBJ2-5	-	CTSSQTRRLAGAETQYF	TGCACCAGCAGCCAAACAAGAAGACTAGCGGGAGCCGAGACCCAGTACTTC
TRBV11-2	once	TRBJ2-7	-	CASSIGRSYEQYF	TGTGCCAGCAGCATCGGGCGCTCCTACGAGCAGTACTTC
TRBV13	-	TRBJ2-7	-	CASSLNSGNPYEQYF	TGTGCCAGCAGCCTAAATTCGGGAAACCCGTACGAGCAGTACTTC